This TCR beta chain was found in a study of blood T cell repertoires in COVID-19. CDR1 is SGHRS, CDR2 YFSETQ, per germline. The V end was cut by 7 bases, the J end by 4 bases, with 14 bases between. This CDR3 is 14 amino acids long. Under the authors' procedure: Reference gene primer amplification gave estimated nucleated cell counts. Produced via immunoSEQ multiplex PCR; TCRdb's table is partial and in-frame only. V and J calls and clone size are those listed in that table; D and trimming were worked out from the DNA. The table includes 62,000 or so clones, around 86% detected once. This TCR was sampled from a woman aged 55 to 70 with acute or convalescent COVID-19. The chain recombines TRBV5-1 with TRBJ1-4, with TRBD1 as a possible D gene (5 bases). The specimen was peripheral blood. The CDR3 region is CASGKDTYNEKLFF. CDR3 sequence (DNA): TGCGCCAGCGGTAAGGACACCTATAATGAAAAACTGTTTTTT.